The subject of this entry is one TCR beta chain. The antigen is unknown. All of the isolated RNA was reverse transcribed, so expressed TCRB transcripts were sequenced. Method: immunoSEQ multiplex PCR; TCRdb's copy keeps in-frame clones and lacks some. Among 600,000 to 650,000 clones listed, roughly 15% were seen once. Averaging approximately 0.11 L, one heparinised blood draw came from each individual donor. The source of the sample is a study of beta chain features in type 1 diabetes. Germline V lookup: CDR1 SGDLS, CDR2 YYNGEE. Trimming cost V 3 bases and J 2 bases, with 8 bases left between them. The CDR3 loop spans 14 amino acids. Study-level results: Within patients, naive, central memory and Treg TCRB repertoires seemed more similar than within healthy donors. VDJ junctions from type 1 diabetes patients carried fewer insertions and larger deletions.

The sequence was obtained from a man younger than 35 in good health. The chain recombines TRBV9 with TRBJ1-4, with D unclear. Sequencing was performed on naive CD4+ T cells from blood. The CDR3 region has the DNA TGTGCCAGCAGCGCCCCAGCTACTAATGAAAAACTGTTTTTT. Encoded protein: CASSAPATNEKLFF.